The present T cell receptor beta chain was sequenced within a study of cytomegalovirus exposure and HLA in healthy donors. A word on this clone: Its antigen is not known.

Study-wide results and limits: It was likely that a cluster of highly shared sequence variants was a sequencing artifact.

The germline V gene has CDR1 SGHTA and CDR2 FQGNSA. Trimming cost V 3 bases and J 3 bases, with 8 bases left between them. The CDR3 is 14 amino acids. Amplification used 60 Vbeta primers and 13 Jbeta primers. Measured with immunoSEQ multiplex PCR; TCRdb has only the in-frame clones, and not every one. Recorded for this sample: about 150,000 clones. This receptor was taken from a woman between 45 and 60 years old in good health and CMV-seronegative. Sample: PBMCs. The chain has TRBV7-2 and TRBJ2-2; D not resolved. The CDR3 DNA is TGTGCCAGCAGCTTCCACGGGTACACCGGGGAGCTGTTTTTT. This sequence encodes CASSFHGYTGELFF. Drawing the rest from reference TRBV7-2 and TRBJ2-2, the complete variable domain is GAGVSQSPSNKVTEKGKDVELRCDPISGHTALYWYRQSLGQGLEFLIYFQGNSAPDKSGLPSDRFSAERTGGSVSTLTIQRTQQEDSAVYLCASSFHGYTGELFFGEGSRLTVL.